This TCR beta chain is from a study of blood T cell repertoires in COVID-19. TCRdb's table, derived via immunoSEQ multiplex PCR, lists solely in-frame clones and lacks some. The sample lists roughly 150,000 clones; about 86% were seen once. Everyone who took part was roughly 18 to 89 years old, and they came from 20 to 25 US areas. Recovered participants had two consecutive negative NP/OP PCR tests, healthcare professional clearance, or symptom resolution. The CDR3 runs 13 residues. Germline loops: CDR1 GTSNPN, CDR2 SVGIG (reference sequence). With 4 bases removed from V and 3 bases from J, the gap between germline ends came to 12 bases. This clone has a single count.

What was sequenced was PBMCs or T cells enriched from blood (not recorded which). The clonotype was recovered from a man between 45 and 60 years old who had recovered from COVID-19. The chain is built from TRBV30 and TRBJ1-1, with D possibly matching TRBD1 (6 bases). CDR3 nucleotide sequence: TGTGCCTGGACCCGACAGGAATACACTGAAGCTTTCTTT. Its protein is CAWTRQEYTEAFF. The whole variable domain, filled in from reference TRBV30 and TRBJ1-1, reads SQTIHQWPATLVQPVGSPLSLECTVEGTSNPNLYWYRQAAGRGLQLLFYSVGIGQISSEVPQNLSASRPQDRQFILSSKKLLLSDSGFYLCAWTRQEYTEAFFGQGTRLTVV.